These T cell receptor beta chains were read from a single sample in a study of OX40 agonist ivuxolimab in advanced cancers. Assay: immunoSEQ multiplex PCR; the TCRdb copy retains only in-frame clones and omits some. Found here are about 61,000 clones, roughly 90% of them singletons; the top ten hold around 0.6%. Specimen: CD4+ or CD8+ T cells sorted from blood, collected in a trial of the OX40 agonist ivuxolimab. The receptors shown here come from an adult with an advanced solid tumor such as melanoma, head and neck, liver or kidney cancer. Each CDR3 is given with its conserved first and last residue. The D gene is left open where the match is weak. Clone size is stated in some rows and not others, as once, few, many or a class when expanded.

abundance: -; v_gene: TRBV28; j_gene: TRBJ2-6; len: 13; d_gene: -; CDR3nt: TGTGCCAGCAGTTTCACCCGGGCCAACGTCCTGACTTTC; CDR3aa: CASSFTRANVLTF
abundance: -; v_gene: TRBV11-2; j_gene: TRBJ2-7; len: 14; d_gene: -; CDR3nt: TGTGCCAGCAGTACATCCGACAGGAGCTACGAGCAGTACTTC; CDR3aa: CASSTSDRSYEQYF
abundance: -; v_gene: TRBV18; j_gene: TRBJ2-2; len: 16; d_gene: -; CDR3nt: TGTGCCAGCTCACCGTTCTCCGGGACTAACACCGGGGAGCTGTTTTTT; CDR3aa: CASSPFSGTNTGELFF
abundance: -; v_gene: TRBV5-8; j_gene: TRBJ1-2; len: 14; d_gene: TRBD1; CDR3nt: TGTGCCAGCAGCTTCGGGGACAGGGCCTATGGCTACACCTTC; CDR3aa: CASSFGDRAYGYTF
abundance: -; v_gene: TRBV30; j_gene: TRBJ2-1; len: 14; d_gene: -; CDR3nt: TGTGCCTGGAGACCAGCGGGCTCCTACAATGAGCAGTTCTTC; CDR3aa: CAWRPAGSYNEQFF
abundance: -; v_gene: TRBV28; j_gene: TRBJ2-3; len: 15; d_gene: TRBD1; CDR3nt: TGTGCCAGCAGTTTATCGGGACAGGGTGCCGATACGCAGTATTTT; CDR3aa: CASSLSGQGADTQYF
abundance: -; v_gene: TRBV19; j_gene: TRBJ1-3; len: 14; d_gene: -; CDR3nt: TGTGCCAGTACCAGGGTTATCGGTGGAAACACCATATATTTT; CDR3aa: CASTRVIGGNTIYF
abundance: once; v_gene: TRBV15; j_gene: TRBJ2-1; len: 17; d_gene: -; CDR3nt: TGTGCCACCAGCCGGAACTTGCAATCGAGCTCCTACAATGAGCAGTTCTTC; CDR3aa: CATSRNLQSSSYNEQFF
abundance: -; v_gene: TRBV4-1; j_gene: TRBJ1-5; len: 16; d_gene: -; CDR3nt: TGCGCCAGCAGCCAAGATCCCCCGGAGGCGAATCAGCCCCAGCATTTT; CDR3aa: CASSQDPPEANQPQHF
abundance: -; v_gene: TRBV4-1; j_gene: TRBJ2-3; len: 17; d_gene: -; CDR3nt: TGCGCCAGCAGCCTGGAAGCCCAGGCGGGCGGGGCAGATACGCAGTATTTT; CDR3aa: CASSLEAQAGGADTQYF
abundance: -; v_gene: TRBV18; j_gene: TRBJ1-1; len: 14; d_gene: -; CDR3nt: TGTGCCAGCTCACCAACAGGCTCGAACACTGAAGCTTTCTTT; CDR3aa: CASSPTGSNTEAFF
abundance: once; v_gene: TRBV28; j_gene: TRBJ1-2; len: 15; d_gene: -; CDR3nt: TGTGCCAGCAGCCTCCCCTGGGGGGGAGAAAATGGCTACACCTTC; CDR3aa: CASSLPWGGENGYTF
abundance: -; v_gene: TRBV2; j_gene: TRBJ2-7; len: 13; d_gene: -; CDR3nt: TGTGCCAGCAAAGGAACAGGGTTAGGGGAGCAGTACTTC; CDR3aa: CASKGTGLGEQYF
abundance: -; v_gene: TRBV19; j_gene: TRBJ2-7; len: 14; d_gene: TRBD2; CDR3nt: TGTGCCAGTACCCCAGGCGGGGGGCCGGCGGGGCAGTACTTC; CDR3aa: CASTPGGGPAGQYF
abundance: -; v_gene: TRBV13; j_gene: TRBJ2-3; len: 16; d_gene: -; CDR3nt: TGTGCCAGCAGCCCGTCCTTGGAATGGGGCACAGATACGCAGTATTTT; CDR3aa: CASSPSLEWGTDTQYF
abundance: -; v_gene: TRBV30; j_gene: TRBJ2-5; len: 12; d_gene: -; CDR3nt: TGTGCCTGGAGTGTATCTGGGGAGACCCAGTACTTC; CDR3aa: CAWSVSGETQYF
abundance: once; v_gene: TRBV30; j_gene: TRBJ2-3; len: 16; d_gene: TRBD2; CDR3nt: TGTGCCTGGAGTGACCCAAGCGGGAGAAGGACAGATACGCAGTATTTT; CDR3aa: CAWSDPSGRRTDTQYF
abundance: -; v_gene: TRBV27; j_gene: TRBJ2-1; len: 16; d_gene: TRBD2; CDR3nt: TGTGCCAGCAGTTCCCCTAGCGGGAGGGCTTACAATGAGCAGTTCTTC; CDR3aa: CASSSPSGRAYNEQFF
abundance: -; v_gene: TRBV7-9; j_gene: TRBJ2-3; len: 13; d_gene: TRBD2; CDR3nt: TGTGCCAGCAACCGCGGGGGGGCAGATACGCAGTATTTT; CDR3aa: CASNRGGADTQYF
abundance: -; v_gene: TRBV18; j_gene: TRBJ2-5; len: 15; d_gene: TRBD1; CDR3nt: TGTGCCAGCTCACCTGCCGGGACAGGGCAAGAGACCCAGTACTTC; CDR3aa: CASSPAGTGQETQYF
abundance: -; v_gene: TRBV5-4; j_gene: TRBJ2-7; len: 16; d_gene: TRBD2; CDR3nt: TGTGCCAGCAGCTTGGTTGGCGGGAGGGTAGGGGGCGAGCAGTACTTC; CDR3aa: CASSLVGGRVGGEQYF
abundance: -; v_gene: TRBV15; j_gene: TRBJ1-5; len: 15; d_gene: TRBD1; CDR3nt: TGTGCCACCAGCAGAGAACCGGCAGGGGGCCAGCCCCAGCATTTT; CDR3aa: CATSREPAGGQPQHF
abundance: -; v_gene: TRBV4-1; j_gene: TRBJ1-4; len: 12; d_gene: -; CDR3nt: TGCGCCAGCAGCCACCCATATGAAAAACTGTTTTTT; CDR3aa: CASSHPYEKLFF
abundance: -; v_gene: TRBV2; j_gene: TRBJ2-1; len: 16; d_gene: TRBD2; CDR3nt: TGTGCCAGCAGTAGGGCCGGGACTAGCGGGGTAGAAGGTCAGTTCTTC; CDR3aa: CASSRAGTSGVEGQFF
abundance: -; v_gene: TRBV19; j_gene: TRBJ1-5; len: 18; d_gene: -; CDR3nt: TGTGCCAGTAGTATAGAGTTCCCAGCCCAGGGTGGCAATCAGCCCCAGCATTTT; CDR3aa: CASSIEFPAQGGNQPQHF
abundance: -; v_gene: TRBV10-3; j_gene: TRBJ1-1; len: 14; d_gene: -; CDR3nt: TGTGCCATCAGTGGCAGGGAGGTCGCCACTGAAGCTTTCTTT; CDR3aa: CAISGREVATEAFF
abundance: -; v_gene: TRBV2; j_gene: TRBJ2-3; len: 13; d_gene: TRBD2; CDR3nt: TGTGCCAGCAGTAGCGGGAACACAGATACGCAGTATTTT; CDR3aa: CASSSGNTDTQYF
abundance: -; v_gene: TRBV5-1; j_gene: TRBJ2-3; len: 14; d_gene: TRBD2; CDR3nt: TGCGCCAGCAGATACGGGGGGACCAAGGATACGCAGTATTTT; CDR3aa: CASRYGGTKDTQYF
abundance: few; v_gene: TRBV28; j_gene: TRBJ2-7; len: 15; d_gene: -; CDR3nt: TGTGCCAGCAGTTTATCGGGCGGGCCGTCCTACGAGCAGTACTTC; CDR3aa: CASSLSGGPSYEQYF
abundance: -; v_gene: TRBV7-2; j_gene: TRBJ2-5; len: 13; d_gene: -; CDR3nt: TGTGCCAGCAGCTCGACTAGACAGGAGACCCAGTACTTC; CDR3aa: CASSSTRQETQYF
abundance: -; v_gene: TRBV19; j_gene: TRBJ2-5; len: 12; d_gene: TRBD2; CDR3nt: TGTGCCAGCGGCGGGAGACCTGAGACCCAGTACTTC; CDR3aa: CASGGRPETQYF
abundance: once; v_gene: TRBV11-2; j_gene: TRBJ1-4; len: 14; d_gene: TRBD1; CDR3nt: TGTGCCAGCAGCCGCGGACAGGGTAATGAAAAACTGTTTTTT; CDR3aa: CASSRGQGNEKLFF
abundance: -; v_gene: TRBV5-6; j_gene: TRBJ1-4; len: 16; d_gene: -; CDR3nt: TGTGCCAGCAGCCGTTGGGCGGGCCAGCGGGATGAAAAACTGTTTTTT; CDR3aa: CASSRWAGQRDEKLFF
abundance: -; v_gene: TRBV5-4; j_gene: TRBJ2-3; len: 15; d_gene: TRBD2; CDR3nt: TGTGCCAGCAGCCTCCGGACTAGCGGCACAGATACGCAGTATTTT; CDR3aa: CASSLRTSGTDTQYF
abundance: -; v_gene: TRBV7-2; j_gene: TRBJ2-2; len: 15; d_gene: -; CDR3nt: TGTGCCAGCAGCACTACTTTACTTGGGCAGGGGCGGCTGTTTTTT; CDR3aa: CASSTTLLGQGRLFF
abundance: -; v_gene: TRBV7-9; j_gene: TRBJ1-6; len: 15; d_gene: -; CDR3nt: TGTGCCAGCAGCTTAATCGGGCAGGTGGATTCACCCCTCCACTTT; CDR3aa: CASSLIGQVDSPLHF
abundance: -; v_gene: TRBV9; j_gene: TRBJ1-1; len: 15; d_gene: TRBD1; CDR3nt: TGTGCCAGCAGCGTAGCCCAGGGGGCTAACACTGAAGCTTTCTTT; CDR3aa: CASSVAQGANTEAFF
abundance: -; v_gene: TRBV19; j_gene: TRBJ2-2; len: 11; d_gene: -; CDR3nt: TGTGCCAGTAATGAAGCCGGGGAGCTGTTTTTT; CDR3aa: CASNEAGELFF
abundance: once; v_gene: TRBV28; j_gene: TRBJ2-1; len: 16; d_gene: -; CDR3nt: TGTGCCAGCAGTTCTCTAGACGCGCGAAGCTACAATGAGCAGTTCTTC; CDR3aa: CASSSLDARSYNEQFF
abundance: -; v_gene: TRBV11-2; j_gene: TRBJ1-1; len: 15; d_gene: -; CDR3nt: TGTGCCAGCAGCTCAATTCTGACGGGAGGGACTGAAGCTTTCTTT; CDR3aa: CASSSILTGGTEAFF
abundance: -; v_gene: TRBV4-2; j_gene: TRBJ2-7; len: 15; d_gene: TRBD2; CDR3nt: TGTGCCAGCAGCCAAACGACTAGCGTTGCCTACGAGCAGTACTTC; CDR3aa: CASSQTTSVAYEQYF
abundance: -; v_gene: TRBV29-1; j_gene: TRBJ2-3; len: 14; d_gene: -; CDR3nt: TGCAGCACCGAACGGGGAAGAAAAGCAGATACGCAGTATTTT; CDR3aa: CSTERGRKADTQYF
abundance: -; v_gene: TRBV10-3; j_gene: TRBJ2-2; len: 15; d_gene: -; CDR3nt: TGTGCCACGCGCGCTACAGGGAGTGGAACCGGGGAGCTGTTTTTT; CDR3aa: CATRATGSGTGELFF
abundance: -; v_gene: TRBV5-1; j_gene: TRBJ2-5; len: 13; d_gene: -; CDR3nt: TGCGCCAGCAGCTTACTAGGGCGAGAGACCCAGTACTTC; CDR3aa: CASSLLGRETQYF
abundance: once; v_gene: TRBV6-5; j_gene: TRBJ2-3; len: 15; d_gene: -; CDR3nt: TGTGCCAGCAGTTACCAAGGGGCCCCAGGGGATGCGCAGTATTTT; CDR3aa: CASSYQGAPGDAQYF
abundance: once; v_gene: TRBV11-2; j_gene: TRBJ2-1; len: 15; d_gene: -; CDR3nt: TGTGCCAGCAGCCCAGGCGCAGGCTCCTACAATGAGCAGTTCTTC; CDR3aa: CASSPGAGSYNEQFF
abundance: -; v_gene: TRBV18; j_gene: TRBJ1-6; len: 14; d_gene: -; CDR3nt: TGTGCCAGCTCACCAGAAAACCTTAATTCACCCCTCCACTTT; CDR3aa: CASSPENLNSPLHF
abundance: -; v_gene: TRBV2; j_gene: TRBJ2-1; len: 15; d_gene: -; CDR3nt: TGTGCCAGCAGTTTAAAGGGAGGAACCTACAATGAGCAGTTCTTC; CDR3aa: CASSLKGGTYNEQFF